The sequence of this TCR beta chain was determined in a study of cytomegalovirus exposure and HLA in healthy donors. The V end was cut by 0 bases, the J end by 7 bases, with 14 bases between. This CDR3 region has 14 residues. Germline V gene sequence: CDR1 SGHRS, CDR2 YFSETQ. 60 Vbeta and 13 Jbeta primers were used in PCR. The method was immunoSEQ multiplex PCR; TCRdb's version includes in-frame clones alone and lacks a portion of them. The sample has about 98,000 clones; around 75% are singletons. The receptor was isolated from a man in his late teens or twenties in good health and CMV-seropositive. The material sequenced was PBMCs. The rearrangement joins TRBV5-1 to TRBJ2-7; weak D call: TRBD2 (6 bases). The CDR3 DNA reads as TGCGCCAGCAGCTTGGCCGGAGGGGCGGGTGAGCAGTACTTC. Translated: CASSLAGGAGEQYF.